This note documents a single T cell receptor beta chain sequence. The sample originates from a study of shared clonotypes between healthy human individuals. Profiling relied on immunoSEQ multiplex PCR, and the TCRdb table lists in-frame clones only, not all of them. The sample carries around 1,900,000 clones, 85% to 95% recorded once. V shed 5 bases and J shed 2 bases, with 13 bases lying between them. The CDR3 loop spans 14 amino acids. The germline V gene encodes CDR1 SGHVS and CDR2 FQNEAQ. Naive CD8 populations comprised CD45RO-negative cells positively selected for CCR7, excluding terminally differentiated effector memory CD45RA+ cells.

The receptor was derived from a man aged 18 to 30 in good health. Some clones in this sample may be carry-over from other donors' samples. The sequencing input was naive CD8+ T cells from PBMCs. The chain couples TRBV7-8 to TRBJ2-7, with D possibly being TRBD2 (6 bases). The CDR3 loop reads CASSQGLATYEQYF. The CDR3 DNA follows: TGTGCCAGCAGCCAGGGACTGGCCACCTACGAGCAGTACTTC.